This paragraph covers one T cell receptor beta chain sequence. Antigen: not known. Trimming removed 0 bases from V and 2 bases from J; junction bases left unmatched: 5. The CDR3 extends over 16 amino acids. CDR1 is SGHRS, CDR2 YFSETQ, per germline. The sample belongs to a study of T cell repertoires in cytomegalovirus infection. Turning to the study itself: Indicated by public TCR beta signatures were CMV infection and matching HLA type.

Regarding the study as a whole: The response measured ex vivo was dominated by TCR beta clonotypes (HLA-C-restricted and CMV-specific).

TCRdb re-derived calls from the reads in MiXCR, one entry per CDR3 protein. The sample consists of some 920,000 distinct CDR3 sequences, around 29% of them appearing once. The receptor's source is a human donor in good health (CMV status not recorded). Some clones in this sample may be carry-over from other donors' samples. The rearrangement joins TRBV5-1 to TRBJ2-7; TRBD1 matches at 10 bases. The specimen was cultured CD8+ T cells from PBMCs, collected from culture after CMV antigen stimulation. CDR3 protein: CASSLAGTGDTYEQYF. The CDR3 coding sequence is TGCGCCAGCAGCTTGGCCGGGACAGGGGATACCTACGAGCAGTACTTC.